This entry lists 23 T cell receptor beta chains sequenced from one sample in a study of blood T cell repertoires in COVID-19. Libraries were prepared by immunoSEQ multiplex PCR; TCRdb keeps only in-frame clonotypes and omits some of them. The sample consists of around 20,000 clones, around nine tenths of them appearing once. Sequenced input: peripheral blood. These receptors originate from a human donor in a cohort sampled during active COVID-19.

The CDR3 sequence is CASSPGQNYEQYF. The CDR3 DNA reads TGTGCCAGCAGTCCGGGACAGAACTACGAGCAGTACTTC. The chain links TRBV28 to TRBJ2-7; 7 bases line up with TRBD1. V dropped 5 bases and J dropped 3; count of bases not matched to a gene: 4. Germline CDR1 and CDR2: MDHEN and SYDVKM. CDR3 length: 13 residues.

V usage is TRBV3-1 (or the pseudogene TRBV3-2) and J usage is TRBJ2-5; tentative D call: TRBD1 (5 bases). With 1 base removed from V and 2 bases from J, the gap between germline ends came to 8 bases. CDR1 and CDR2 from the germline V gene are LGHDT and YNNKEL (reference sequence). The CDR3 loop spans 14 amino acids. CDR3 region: CASSQVQAQETQYF. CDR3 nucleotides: TGTGCCAGCAGCCAAGTACAGGCTCAAGAGACCCAGTACTTC.

CDR3 coding DNA: TGTGCCACCCGAGGCGCCGACTTTATTGGCAATCAGCCCCAGCATTTT. This gives the protein CATRGADFIGNQPQHF. This chain links TRBV19 with TRBJ1-5; D not resolved. This CDR3 contains 16 residues. Trimming stripped 10 bases from V and 2 bases from J, with 21 bases between. Germline values: CDR1 LNHDA, CDR2 SQIVND (reference sequence). Full variable domain (remainder filled in from reference TRBV19 and TRBJ1-5): DGGITQSPKYLFRKEGQNVTLSCEQNLNHDAMYWYRQDPGQGLRLIYYSQIVNDFQKGDIAEGYSVSREKKESFPLTVTSAQKNPTAFYLCATRGADFIGNQPQHFGDGTRLSIL.

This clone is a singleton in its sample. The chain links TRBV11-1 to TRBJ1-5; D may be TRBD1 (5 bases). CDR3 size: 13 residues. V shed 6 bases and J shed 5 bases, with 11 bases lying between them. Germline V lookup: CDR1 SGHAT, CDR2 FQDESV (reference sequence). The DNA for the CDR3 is TGTGCCAGCAGTTCGGGGGAAGATCAGCCCCAGCATTTT. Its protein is CASSSGEDQPQHF. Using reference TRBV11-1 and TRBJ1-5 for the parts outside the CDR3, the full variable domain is EAEVAQSPRYKITEKSQAVAFWCDPISGHATLYWYRQILGQGPELLVQFQDESVVDDSQLPKDRFSAERLKGVDSTLKIQPAELGDSAMYLCASSSGEDQPQHFGDGTRLSIL.

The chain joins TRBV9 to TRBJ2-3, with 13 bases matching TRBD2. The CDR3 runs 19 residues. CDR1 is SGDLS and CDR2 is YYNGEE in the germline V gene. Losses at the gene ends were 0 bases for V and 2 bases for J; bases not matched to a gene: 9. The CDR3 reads CASSVGGSGTSGITDTQYF. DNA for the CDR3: TGTGCCAGCAGCGTAGGCGGTTCCGGGACTAGCGGGATCACAGATACGCAGTATTTT.

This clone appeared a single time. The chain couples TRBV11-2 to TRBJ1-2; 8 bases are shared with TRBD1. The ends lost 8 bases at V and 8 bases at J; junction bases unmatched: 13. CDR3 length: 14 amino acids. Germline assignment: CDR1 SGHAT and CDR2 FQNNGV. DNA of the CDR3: TGTGCCAGCTCCCAGACAGGGGATGGTAGCGGCTACACCTTC. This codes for CASSQTGDGSGYTF.

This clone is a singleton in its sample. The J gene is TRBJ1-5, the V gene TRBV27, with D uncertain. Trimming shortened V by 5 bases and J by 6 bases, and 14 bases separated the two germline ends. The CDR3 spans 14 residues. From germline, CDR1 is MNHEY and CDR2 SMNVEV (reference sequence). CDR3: CASSQATEGQPQHF. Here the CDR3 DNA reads TGTGCCAGCAGTCAGGCTACGGAGGGTCAGCCCCAGCATTTT.

CDR3 region: CASSLQDWSSGANVLTF. CDR3 bases: TGTGCCAGCTCACTACAGGATTGGAGCTCTGGGGCCAACGTCCTGACTTTC. The V and J genes are TRBV18 and TRBJ2-6; possible D gene TRBD1, 5 bases. Germline CDR1 is KGHSH and CDR2 is LQKENI. The CDR3 is made up of 17 amino acids. V dropped 4 bases and J dropped 0 bases, with 13 bases sitting between them.

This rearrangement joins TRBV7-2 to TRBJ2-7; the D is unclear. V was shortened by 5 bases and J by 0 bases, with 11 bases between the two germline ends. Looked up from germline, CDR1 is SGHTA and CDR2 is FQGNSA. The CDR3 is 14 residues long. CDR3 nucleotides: TGTGCCAGCAGCCTTAGCAGAAGCTCCTACGAGCAGTACTTC. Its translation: CASSLSRSSYEQYF.

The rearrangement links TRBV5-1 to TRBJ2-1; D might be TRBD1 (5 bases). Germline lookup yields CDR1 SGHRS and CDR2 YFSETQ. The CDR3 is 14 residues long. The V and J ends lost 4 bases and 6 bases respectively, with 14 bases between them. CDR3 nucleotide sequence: TGCGCCAGCAGCCACCCAAGACAGAGCAATGAGCAGTTCTTC. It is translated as CASSHPRQSNEQFF.

The CDR3 spells CASSSKQGKNTEAFF. The CDR3 DNA sequence: TGCGCCAGCAGTAGCAAACAGGGTAAGAACACTGAAGCTTTCTTT. The chain carries TRBV23-1 and TRBJ1-1; D may be TRBD1 (6 bases). TRBV23-1 is given ORF status, its function remaining uncertain. This CDR3 has 15 amino acids. With 5 bases removed from V and 1 base from J, the gap between germline ends came to 14 bases.

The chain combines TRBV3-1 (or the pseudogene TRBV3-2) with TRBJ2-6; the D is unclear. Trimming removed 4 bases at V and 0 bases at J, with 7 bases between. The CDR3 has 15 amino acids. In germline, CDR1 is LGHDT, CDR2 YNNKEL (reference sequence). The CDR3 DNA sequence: TGTGCCAGCAGCCCTCCCGGCTCTGGGGCCAACGTCCTGACTTTC. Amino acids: CASSPPGSGANVLTF.

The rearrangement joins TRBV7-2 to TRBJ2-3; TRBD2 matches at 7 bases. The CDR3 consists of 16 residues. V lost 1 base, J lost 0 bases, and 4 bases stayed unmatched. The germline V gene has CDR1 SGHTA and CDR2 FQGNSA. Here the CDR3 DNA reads TGTGCCAGCAGCTTAGGGGGGACTATCAGCACAGATACGCAGTATTTT. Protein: CASSLGGTISTDTQYF.

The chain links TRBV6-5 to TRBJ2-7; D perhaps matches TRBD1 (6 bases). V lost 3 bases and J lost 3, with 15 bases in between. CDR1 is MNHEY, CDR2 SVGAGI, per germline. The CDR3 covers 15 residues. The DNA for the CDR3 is TGTGCCAGCAGTTATTTCCCTACAGGGAACTACGAGCAGTACTTC. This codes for CASSYFPTGNYEQYF.

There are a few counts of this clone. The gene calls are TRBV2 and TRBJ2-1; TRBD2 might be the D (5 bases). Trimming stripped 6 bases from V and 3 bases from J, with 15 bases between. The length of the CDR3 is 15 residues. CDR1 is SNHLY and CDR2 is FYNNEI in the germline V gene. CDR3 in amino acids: CASRATGNYYNEQFF. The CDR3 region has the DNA TGTGCCAGCAGAGCCACGGGAAACTACTACAATGAGCAGTTCTTC.

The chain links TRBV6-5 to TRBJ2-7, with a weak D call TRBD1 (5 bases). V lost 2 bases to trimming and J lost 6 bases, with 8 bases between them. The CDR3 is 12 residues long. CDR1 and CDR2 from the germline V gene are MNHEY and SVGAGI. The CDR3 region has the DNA TGTGCCAGCAGTTACGACAGATCCGAGCAGTACTTC. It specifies CASSYDRSEQYF.

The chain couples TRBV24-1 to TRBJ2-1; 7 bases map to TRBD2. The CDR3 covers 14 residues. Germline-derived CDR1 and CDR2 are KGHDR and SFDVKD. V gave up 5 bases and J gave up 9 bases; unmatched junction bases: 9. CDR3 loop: CATSAAGVSSEQFF. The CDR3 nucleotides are TGTGCCACCAGTGCGGCGGGAGTATCGAGTGAGCAGTTCTTC.

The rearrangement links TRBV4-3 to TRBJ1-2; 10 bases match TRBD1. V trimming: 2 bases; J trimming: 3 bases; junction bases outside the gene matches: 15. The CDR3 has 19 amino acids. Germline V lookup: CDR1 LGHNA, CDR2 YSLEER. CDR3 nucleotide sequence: TGCGCCAGCAGCCAAACCCTGGGGAGACAGGGGGCTATCGACTATGGCTACACCTTC. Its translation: CASSQTLGRQGAIDYGYTF.

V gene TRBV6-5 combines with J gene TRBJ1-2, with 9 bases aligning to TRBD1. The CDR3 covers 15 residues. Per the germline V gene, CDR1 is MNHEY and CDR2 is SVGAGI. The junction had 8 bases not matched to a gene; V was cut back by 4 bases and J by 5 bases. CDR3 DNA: TGTGCCAGCAGTTTTTACAGGGGGCCCGGGTATGGCTACACCTTC. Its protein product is CASSFYRGPGYGYTF.

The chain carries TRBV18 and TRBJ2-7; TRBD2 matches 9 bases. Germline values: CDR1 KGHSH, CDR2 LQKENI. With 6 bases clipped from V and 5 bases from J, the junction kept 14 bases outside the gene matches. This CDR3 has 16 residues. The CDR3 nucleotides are TGTGCCAGCTCTCCCGCCCATTCAGCGGGAGGACACGAGCAGTACTTC. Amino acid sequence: CASSPAHSAGGHEQYF.

CDR3 nucleotide sequence: TGTGCTAGTGGTCTAGGGGCTGGTGAGACCCAGTACTTC. Translated, it gives CASGLGAGETQYF. The rearrangement links TRBV12-5 to TRBJ2-5; D might be TRBD1 (5 bases). V lost 5 bases, J lost 5 bases, and 12 bases lay in between. The CDR3 loop spans 13 amino acids. Germline CDR1 and CDR2: LGHNT and FRNRAP.

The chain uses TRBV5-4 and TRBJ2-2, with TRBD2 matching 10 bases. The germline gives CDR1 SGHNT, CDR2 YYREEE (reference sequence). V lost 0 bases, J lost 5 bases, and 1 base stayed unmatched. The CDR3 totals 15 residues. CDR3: CASSLAGLATGELFF. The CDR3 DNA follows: TGTGCCAGCAGCTTGGCGGGACTAGCGACCGGGGAGCTGTTTTTT.

CDR3 sequence reads: CASSTGQTTDTQYF. Here the CDR3 DNA reads TGCGCCAGCAGCACCGGACAGACGACAGATACGCAGTATTTT. The chain is built from TRBV5-1 and TRBJ2-3, with D possibly being TRBD1 (6 bases). Germline CDR1 is SGHRS and CDR2 is YFSETQ. The CDR3 runs 14 residues. Trimming left V 4 bases short and J 3 bases short, with 12 bases between.